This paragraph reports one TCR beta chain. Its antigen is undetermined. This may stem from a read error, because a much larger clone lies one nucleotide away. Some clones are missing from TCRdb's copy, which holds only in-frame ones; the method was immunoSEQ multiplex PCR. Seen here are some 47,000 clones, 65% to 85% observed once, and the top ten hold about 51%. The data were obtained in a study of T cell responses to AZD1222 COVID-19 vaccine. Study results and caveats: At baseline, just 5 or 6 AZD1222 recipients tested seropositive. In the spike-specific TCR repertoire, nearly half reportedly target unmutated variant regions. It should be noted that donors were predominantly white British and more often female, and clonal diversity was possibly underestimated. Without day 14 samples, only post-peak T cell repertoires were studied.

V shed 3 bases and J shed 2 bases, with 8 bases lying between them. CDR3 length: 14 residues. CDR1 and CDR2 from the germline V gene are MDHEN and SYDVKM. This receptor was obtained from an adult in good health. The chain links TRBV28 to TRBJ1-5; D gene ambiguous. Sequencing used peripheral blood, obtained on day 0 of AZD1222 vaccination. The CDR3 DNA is TGTGCCAGCAGTTTTAGCAGTGGCAATCAGCCCCAGCATTTT. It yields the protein CASSFSSGNQPQHF. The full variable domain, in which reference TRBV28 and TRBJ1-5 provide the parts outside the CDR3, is DVKVTQSSRYLVKRTGEKVFLECVQDMDHENMFWYRQDPGLGLRLIYFSYDVKMKEKGDIPEGYSVSREKKERFSLILESASTNQTSMYLCASSFSSGNQPQHFGDGTRLSIL.